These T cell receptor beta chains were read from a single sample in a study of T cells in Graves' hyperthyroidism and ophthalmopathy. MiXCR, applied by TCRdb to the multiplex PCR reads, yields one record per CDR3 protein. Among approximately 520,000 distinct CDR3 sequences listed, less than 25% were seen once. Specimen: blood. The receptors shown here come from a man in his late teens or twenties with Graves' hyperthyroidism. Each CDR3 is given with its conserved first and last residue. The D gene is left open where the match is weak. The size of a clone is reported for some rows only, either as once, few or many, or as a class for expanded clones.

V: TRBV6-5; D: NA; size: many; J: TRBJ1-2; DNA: TGTGCCAGCGGGGGGCTAGGTGGCTACACCTTC; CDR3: CASGGLGGYTF
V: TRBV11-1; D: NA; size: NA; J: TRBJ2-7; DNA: TGTGCCAGCAGCTTAGCTGGTAGCGTTCAAGCCTACGAGCAGTACTTC; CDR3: CASSLAGSVQAYEQYF
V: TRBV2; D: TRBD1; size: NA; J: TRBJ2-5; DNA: TGTGCCAGCAGTGACGGGACAGGGGGCGCCCCGGGAGAGACCCAGTACTTC; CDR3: CASSDGTGGAPGETQYF
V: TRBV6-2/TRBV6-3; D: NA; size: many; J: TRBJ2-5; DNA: TGTGCCAGCAGTTACACCCACCCTTCTCTTCGACAGCCTCAAGAGACCCAGTACTTC; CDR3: CASSYTHPSLRQPQETQYF
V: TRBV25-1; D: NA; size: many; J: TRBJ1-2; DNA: TGTGCCAGCAGTGAATGGCAGGCCGGCAGCTACACCTTC; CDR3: CASSEWQAGSYTF
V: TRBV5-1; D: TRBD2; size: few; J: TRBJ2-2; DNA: TGCGCCAGCAGCCTCCTCCGTCCGACTAGCGGGCACCCTTACACGAGAACCGGGGAGCTGTTTTTT; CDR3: CASSLLRPTSGHPYTRTGELFF
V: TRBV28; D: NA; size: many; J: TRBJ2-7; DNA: TGTGCCAGCAGACGATCGTGGACCTACGAGCAGTACTTC; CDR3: CASRRSWTYEQYF
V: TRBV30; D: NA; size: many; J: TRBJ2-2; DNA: TGTGCCTGGAGTGTAAGGCAAGGGGAGCTGTTTTTT; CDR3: CAWSVRQGELFF
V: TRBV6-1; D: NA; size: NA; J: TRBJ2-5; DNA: TGTGCCAGCAGTCAACAGGGTGGTGGGCAAGAGACCCAGTACTTC; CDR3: CASSQQGGGQETQYF
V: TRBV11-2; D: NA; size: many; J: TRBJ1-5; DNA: TGTGCCAGCAGCTTAGATCGGGGTCAGCCCCAGCATTTT; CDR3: CASSLDRGQPQHF
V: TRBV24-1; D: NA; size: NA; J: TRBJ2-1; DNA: TGTGCCACGACCTTCCCCCATGAGCAGTTCTTC; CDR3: CATTFPHEQFF
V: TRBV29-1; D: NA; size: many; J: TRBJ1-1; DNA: TGCAGCGTTGAAAGGGCGGGGGTTTTCTTT; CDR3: CSVERAGVFF
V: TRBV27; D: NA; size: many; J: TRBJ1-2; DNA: TGTGCCAGCAGTTCTGGGCAGAACCTGTATGGCTACACCTTC; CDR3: CASSSGQNLYGYTF
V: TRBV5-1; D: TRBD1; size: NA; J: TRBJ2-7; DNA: TGCGCCAGCAGCTCCGGGACAGGGACCCACGAGCAGTACTTC; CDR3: CASSSGTGTHEQYF
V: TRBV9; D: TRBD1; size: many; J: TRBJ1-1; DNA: TGTGCCAGCAGCGCTACAGGGGGCTCCCCTGAAGCTTTCTTT; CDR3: CASSATGGSPEAFF
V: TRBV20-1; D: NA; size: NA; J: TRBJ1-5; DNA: TGCGGTGCTTCCGCCTCGGGACGGAGGCCTTATAGCAATCAGCCCCAGCATTTT; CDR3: CGASASGRRPYSNQPQHF
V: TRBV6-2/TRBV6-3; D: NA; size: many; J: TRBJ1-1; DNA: TGTGCCAGCAGTTACAGCAGACTGAACACTGAAGCTTTCTTT; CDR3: CASSYSRLNTEAFF
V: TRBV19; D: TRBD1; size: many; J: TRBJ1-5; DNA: TGTGCCAGCAGACAGGGAGTCCAGCCCCAGCATTTT; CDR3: CASRQGVQPQHF
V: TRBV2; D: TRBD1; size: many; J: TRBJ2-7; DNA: TGTGCCAGCAGCTCCGGGACAGGGGGCCACGAGCAGTACTTC; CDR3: CASSSGTGGHEQYF
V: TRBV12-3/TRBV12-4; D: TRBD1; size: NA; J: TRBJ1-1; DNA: TGTGCCAGCAGTTTGGGACAGGGGGAGGGAGCTTTCTTT; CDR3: CASSLGQGEGAFF
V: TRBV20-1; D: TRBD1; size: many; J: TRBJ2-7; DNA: TGCAGTGTCCCGGGACAGGGAGCCTACGAGCAGTACTTC; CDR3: CSVPGQGAYEQYF
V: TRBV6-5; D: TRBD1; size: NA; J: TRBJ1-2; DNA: TGTGCCAGCAGCTTAAGGCGGGGACAGGCCAGTGGCTACACCTTC; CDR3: CASSLRRGQASGYTF
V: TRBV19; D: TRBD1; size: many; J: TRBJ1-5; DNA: TGTATAGGGCCCAACACAGGGGAAAGCAATCAGCCCCAGCATTTT; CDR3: CIGPNTGESNQPQHF
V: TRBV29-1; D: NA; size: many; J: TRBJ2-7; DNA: TGCAGCGTCTCCGGGGGTGGAGAGCAGTACTTC; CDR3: CSVSGGGEQYF
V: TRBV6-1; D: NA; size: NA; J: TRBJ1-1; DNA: TGTGCCAGCGTCCCGTCCCGGGGCCGAACCGCTGAAGCTTTCTTT; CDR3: CASVPSRGRTAEAFF
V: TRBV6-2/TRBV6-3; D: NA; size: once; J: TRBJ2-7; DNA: TGTGCCAGCAGGGGCAGTTTCTCCTACGAGCAGTACTTC; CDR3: CASRGSFSYEQYF
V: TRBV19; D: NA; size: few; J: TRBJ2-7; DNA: TGTGCCAGTAGCACAGTTCCAGGGGAATCCTACGAGCAGTACTTC; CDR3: CASSTVPGESYEQYF
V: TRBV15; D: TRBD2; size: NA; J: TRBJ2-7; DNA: TGTGCCACCAGCAGAGGAAGCGGGAGTTACGAGCAGTACTTC; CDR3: CATSRGSGSYEQYF
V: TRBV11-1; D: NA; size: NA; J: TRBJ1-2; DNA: TGTGCCAGCAGCTTATACCCCTTCCAAACCACCGGGGACCAACGGGGCTACACCTTC; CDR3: CASSLYPFQTTGDQRGYTF
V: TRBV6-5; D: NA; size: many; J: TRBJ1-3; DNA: TGTGCCAGCAGTTACTCGGGGCCCTCTGGAAACACCATATATTTT; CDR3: CASSYSGPSGNTIYF